These 9 T cell receptor beta chains were all obtained from the same sample, sequenced in a study of T cells in Graves' hyperthyroidism and ophthalmopathy. What was amplified from RNA transcripts were TCR beta CDR3 regions. Carried out on the TCR CDR3, a first-round RT-PCR used the HTBI primer set. TCRdb fed the multiplex PCR reads into MiXCR, producing one record per CDR3 protein. The sample includes about 560,000 distinct CDR3 sequences, more than 45% of them seen just once. The sequencing input was peripheral blood or thyroid tissue (not recorded which). All receptors derive from a woman between 18 and 30 years old with Graves' hyperthyroidism.

V usage is TRBV7-9 and J usage is TRBJ2-2, with 8 positions matching TRBD2. The CDR3 is made up of 14 amino acids. Germline CDR1 and CDR2: SEHNR and FQNEAQ (reference sequence). Trimming at V came to 6 bases and at J to 5 bases, leaving 5 bases not matched to a gene. The CDR3 coding sequence is TGTGCCAGCAGTTCAGCGGGAGTAACCGGGGAGCTGTTTTTT. Translation: CASSSAGVTGELFF.

A few counts support this clonotype. The CDR3 DNA follows: TGTGCCAGCAGTTACTCGTTTACCGCCGGAAACACCATATATTTT. This sequence encodes CASSYSFTAGNTIYF. The rearrangement joins TRBV6-5 to TRBJ1-3, with D uncertain. The germline V gene has CDR1 MNHEY and CDR2 SVGAGI. V was pared by 0 bases and J by 4 bases, with 10 bases between. This CDR3 is built from 15 residues.

The chain links TRBV2 to TRBJ1-4; tentative D call: TRBD1 (5 bases). In germline, CDR1 is SNHLY, CDR2 FYNNEI. V was shortened by 6 bases and J by 3 bases, with 8 bases between the two germline ends. This CDR3 comprises 13 residues. The CDR3 reads CASRWGANEKLFF. In DNA, the CDR3 is TGTGCCAGCAGATGGGGGGCTAATGAAAAACTGTTTTTT. The complete variable domain, with remaining parts taken from reference TRBV2 and TRBJ1-4, reads EPEVTQTPSHQVTQMGQEVILRCVPISNHLYFYWYRQILGQKVEFLVSFYNNEISEKSEIFDDQFSVERPDGSNFTLKIRSTKLEDSAMYFCASRWGANEKLFFGSGTQLSVL.

This clonotype was seen a few times. The V gene is TRBV7-9, the J gene TRBJ1-4, with a possible D match to TRBD1 (6 bases). Germline-derived CDR1 and CDR2 are SEHNR and FQNEAQ (reference sequence). Trimming took off 5 bases at V and 8 bases at J, with 18 bases between the two ends. This CDR3 has 15 amino acids. Here the CDR3 DNA reads TGTGCCAGCAGCCCAGGGGACACAAGGGGCGAAAAACTGTTTTTT. Its protein is CASSPGDTRGEKLFF.

This clonotype showed up just a few times. V is TRBV20-1 and J is TRBJ1-5, with D uncertain. In germline, CDR1 is DFQATT, CDR2 SNEGSKA (reference sequence). CDR3 length: 14 residues. The V and J ends lost 0 bases and 3 bases respectively, with 9 bases between them. The CDR3 sequence is CSARDPADNQPQHF. Here the CDR3 DNA reads TGCAGTGCTAGAGATCCGGCAGACAATCAGCCCCAGCATTTT.

On this clonotype: This may come from a read error, since a much larger clone is one base off. The V call is TRBV2, the J call TRBJ1-4, with TRBD1 identical over 7 bases. Germline CDR1 SNHLY, CDR2 FYNNEI. There are 14 residues in the CDR3. The CDR3 sequence is CASRVRQGREKPFF. The CDR3 nucleotides read TGTGCCAGCAGAGTCAGACAGGGCCGGGAAAAACCGTTTTTT. Supplemented by reference TRBV2 and TRBJ1-4, the full variable domain reads EPEVTQTPSHQVTQMGQEVILRCVPISNHLYFYWYRQILGQKVEFLVSFYNNEISEKSEIFDDQFSVERPDGSNFTLKIRSTKLEDSAMYFCASRVRQGREKPFFGSGTQLSVL.

This clonotype was observed a handful of times. The V call is TRBV7-8, the J call TRBJ1-1; 9 bases are shared with TRBD1. Trimming took 5 bases from V and 2 from J; bases not matched to a gene: 9. Germline CDR1 SGHVS, CDR2 FQNEAQ. There are 16 residues in the CDR3. The CDR3 reads CASSEEQGAKNTEAFF. The DNA for the CDR3 is TGTGCCAGCAGCGAGGAACAGGGGGCTAAAAACACTGAAGCTTTCTTT.

Comment on this clonotype: This may be a read error, as it is one base from a much larger clone. The V call is TRBV13, the J call TRBJ1-4; 8 positions match TRBD1. Germline V lookup: CDR1 PRHDT, CDR2 FYEKMQ (reference sequence). This CDR3 has 15 residues. V dropped 5 bases and J dropped 8; count of bases not matched to a gene: 10. Written as DNA, the CDR3 is TGTGCCAGCAGCAGGATGACAGGGGCTGGCGAAAAACTGTTTTTT. Protein sequence: CASSRMTGAGEKLFF.

This clonotype occurred many times. The rearrangement joins TRBV25-1 to TRBJ1-6; no clear D. This CDR3 contains 13 residues. Trimming pared 4 bases from V and 4 bases from J, leaving 5 bases between. Germline CDR1 and CDR2: MGHDK and SYGVNS. The DNA for the CDR3 is TGTGCCAGCAGTGTAGCATATAATTCACCCCTCCACTTT. Translated, it gives CASSVAYNSPLHF.